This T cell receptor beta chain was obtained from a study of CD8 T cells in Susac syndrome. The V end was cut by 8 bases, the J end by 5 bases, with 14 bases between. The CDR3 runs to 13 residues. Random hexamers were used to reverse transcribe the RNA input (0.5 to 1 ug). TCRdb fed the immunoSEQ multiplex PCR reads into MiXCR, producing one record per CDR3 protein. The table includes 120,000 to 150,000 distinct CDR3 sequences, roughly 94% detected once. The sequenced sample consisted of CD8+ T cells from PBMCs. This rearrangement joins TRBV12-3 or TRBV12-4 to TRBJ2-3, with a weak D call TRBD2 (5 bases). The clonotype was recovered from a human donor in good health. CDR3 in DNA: TGTGCCAGCGGAACTAGAATCCTAGATACGCAGTATTTT. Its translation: CASGTRILDTQYF.